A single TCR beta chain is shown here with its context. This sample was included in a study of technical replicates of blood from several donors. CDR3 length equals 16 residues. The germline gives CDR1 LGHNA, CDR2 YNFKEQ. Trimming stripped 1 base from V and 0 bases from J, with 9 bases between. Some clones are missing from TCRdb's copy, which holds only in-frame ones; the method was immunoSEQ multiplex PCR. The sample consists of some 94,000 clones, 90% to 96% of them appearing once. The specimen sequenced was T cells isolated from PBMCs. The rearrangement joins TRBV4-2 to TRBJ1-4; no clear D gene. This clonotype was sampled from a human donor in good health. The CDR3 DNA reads TGTGCCAGCAGCCAAGTTACAGAGCCAACTAATGAAAAACTGTTTTTT. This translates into CASSQVTEPTNEKLFF.